This T cell receptor beta chain was documented in a study of blood T cell repertoires in COVID-19. Sequenced by immunoSEQ multiplex PCR; TCRdb stores in-frame clones only, minus some. The data show roughly 200,000 clones, over 80% seen once. Cohort assignment relied on participant-reported clinical history. The TCR was taken from a man aged 18 to 29 with acute COVID-19. The source material was PBMCs or T cells enriched from blood (not recorded which).

CDR3 sequence reads: CASSPGGQSQYF. DNA of the CDR3: TGTGCCAGCAGCCCGGGGGGGCAGTCCCAGTACTTC. This chain joins TRBV5-6 and TRBJ2-7; 8 nucleotides match TRBD2. The CDR3 extends over 12 amino acids. V trimming: 4 bases; J trimming: 10 bases; junction bases outside the gene matches: 7. Germline CDR1 reads SGHDT; CDR2 reads YYEEEE.